This T cell receptor beta chain came from a study of blood T cell repertoires in COVID-19. Study in general: The United States, Italy and Spain provided the acute and convalescent COVID-19 samples.

As handled by the study authors: The authors estimated nucleated cell counts from reference gene primer amplification. Assay: immunoSEQ multiplex PCR; the TCRdb copy retains only in-frame clones and omits some. Clonal size and the V and J genes are those of that table, whereas D and trimming came from the DNA. The sample carries approximately 81,000 clones, approximately 78% recorded once. Losses at the gene ends were 4 bases for V and 0 bases for J; bases not matched to a gene: 4. The CDR3 covers 14 residues. Germline V gene lookup returns CDR1 SGDLS and CDR2 YYNGEE. The V gene is TRBV9, the J gene TRBJ2-7; 7 bases map to TRBD1. This sequence was found in a human donor in a cohort sampled during active COVID-19. What was sequenced was peripheral blood. This CDR3 is CASSPRDSSYEQYF. CDR3 bases: TGTGCCAGCAGCCCCCGGGACAGCTCCTACGAGCAGTACTTC.